Reported below is one T cell receptor (beta chain). Its cognate antigen is unknown. This sample is part of a study of CXCR3-negative and CXCR3-positive naive CD8 T cells. Study-wide context: Per library, roughly 1.5 +/- 0.3 million reads; some 140 million TRB reads overall. Study conclusions and caveats: TRBV-TRBJ usage matched between naive CXCR3-negative and CXCR3-positive cells but not between memory cells. CXCR3 levels fell partly with cryopreservation; most assays relied on fresh PBMCs. Naive subsets showed comparable surface CD5, and TCR interaction strength was also inferred from TRB CDR3 physicochemistry.

The libraries of TRB cDNA were constructed through 5' RACE using UMI labels. Following a re-call of the 5' RACE reads, TCRdb has one entry per CDR3 protein and lacks DNA. In all, the sample yields tens of thousands of distinct CDR3 sequences. The CDR3 contains 13 residues. In germline, CDR1 is MNHEY, CDR2 SMNVEV (reference sequence). This receptor was taken from a human donor in good health. Some clones in this sample may be carry-over from other donors' samples. The sample comprised memory CD8+ T cells from blood. V is TRBV27 and J is TRBJ2-3. CDR3 sequence reads: CASSLASTDTQYF.